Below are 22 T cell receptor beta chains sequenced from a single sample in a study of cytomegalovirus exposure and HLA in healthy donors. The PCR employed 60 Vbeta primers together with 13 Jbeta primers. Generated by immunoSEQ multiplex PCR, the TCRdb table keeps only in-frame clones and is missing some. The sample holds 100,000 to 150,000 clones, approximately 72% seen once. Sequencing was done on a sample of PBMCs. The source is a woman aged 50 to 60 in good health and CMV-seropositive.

The CDR3 coding sequence is TGTGCCAGCAGTTGGGGAACTAGCGGGGGCCTCCTTGGGAATGAGCAGTTCTTC. The encoded protein is CASSWGTSGGLLGNEQFF. The chain combines TRBV27 with TRBJ2-1; TRBD2 agrees at 11 bases. V gave up 4 bases and J gave up 7 bases; unmatched junction bases: 15. The CDR3 is made up of 18 amino acids. Per the germline V gene, CDR1 is MNHEY and CDR2 is SMNVEV (reference sequence).

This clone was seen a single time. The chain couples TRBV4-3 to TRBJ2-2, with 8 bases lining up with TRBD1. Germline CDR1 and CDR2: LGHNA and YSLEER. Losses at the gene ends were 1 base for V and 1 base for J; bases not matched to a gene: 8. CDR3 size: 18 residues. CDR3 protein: CASSQGPTGGLNTGELFF. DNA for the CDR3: TGCGCCAGCAGCCAAGGTCCAACAGGGGGACTGAACACCGGGGAGCTGTTTTTT.

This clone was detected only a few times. The CDR3 DNA sequence: TGTGCCAGCAGTTTGAGCCGGACTCGAAGGGAAAAACTGTTTTTT. Its translation is CASSLSRTRREKLFF. The chain carries TRBV7-2 and TRBJ1-4; D remains unclear. Trimming stripped 6 bases from V and 8 bases from J, with 19 bases between. CDR3 length equals 15 residues. Germline-derived CDR1 and CDR2 are SGHTA and FQGNSA. Looking up the rest from reference TRBV7-2 and TRBJ1-4 gives the full variable domain: GAGVSQSPSNKVTEKGKDVELRCDPISGHTALYWYRQSLGQGLEFLIYFQGNSAPDKSGLPSDRFSAERTGGSVSTLTIQRTQQEDSAVYLCASSLSRTRREKLFFGSGTQLSVL.

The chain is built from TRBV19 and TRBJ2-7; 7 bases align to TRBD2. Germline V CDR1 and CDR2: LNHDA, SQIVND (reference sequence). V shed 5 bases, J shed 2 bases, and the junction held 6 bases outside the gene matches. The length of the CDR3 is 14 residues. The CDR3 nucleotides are TGTGCCAGTAGTTCCGGGACTACCGCCTACGAGCAGTACTTC. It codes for CASSSGTTAYEQYF.

The CDR3 DNA sequence: TGTGCCAGCAGCTCGTTGGGTAGCGGGATGAACGAGCAGTACTTC. Translated: CASSSLGSGMNEQYF. The chain couples TRBV6-6 to TRBJ2-7; TRBD2 aligns across 8 bases. The germline gives CDR1 MNHNY, CDR2 SVGAGI (reference sequence). V was clipped by 6 bases and J by 5 bases; unmatched bases: 12. There are 15 residues in the CDR3.

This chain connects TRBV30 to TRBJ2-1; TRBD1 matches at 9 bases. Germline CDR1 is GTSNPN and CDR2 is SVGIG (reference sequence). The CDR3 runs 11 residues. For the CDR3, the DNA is TGTGCGGGACAGGGCTACAATGAGCAGTTCTTC. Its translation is CAGQGYNEQFF.

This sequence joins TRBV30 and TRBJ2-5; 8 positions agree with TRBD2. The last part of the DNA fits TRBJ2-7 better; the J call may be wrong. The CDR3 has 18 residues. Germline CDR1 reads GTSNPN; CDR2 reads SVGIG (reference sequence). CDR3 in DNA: TGTGCCTGGAGTGGAGCGAGCGGGGGCATCAGGTGGTCCTACGAGCAGTACTTC. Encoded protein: CAWSGASGGIRWSYEQYF.

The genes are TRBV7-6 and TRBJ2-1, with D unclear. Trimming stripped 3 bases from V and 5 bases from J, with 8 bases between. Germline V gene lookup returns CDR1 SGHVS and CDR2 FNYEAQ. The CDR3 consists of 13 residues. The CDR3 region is CASSLGSNNEQFF. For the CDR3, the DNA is TGTGCCAGCAGCTTGGGCAGCAACAATGAGCAGTTCTTC. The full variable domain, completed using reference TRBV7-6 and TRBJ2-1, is GAGVSQSPRYKVTKRGQDVALRCDPISGHVSLYWYRQALGQGPEFLTYFNYEAQQDKSGLPNDRFSAERPEGSISTLTIQRTEQRDSAMYRCASSLGSNNEQFFGPGTRLTVL.

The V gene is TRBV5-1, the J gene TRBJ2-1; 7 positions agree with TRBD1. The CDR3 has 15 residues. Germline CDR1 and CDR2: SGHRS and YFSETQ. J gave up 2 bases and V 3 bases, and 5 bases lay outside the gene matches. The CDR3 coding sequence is TGCGCCAGCAGCTCCAGACAGGGCCCCTACAATGAGCAGTTCTTC. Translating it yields CASSSRQGPYNEQFF.

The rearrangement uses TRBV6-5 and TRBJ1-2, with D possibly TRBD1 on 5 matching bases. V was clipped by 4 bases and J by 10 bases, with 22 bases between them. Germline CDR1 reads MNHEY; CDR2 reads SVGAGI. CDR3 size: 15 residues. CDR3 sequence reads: CASSSLLPGHYHYTF. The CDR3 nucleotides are TGTGCCAGCAGTTCCCTGCTCCCAGGACACTACCACTACACCTTC.

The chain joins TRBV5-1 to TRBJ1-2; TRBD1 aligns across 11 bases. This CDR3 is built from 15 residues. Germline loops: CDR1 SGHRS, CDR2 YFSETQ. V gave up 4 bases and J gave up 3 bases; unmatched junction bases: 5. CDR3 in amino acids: CASSPRTGGHYGYTF. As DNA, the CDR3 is TGCGCCAGCAGCCCGCGGACAGGGGGCCACTATGGCTACACCTTC.

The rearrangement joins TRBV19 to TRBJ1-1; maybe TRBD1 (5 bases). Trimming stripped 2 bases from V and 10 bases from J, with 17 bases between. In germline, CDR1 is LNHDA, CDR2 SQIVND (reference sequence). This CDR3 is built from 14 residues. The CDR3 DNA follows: TGTGCCAGTAGTATACAGGGTGGTTGGTCCGGAGCTTTCTTT. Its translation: CASSIQGGWSGAFF.

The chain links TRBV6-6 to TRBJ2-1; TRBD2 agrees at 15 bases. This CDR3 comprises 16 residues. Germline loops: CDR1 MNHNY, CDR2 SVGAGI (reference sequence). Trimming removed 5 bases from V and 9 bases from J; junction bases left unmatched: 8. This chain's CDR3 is CASSPSGTSGGIEQFF. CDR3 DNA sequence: TGTGCCAGCAGTCCATCCGGGACTAGCGGGGGGATTGAGCAGTTCTTC.

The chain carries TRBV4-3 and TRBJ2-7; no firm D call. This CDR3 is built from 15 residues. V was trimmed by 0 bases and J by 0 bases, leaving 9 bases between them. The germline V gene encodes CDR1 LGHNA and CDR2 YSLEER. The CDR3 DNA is TGCGCCAGCAGCCAAGATCAGGCGCTCTCCTACGAGCAGTACTTC. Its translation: CASSQDQALSYEQYF.

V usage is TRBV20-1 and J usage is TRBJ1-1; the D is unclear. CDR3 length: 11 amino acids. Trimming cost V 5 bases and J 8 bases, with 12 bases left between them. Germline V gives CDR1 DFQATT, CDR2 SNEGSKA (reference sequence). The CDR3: CSAYYGREAFF. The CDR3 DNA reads TGCAGTGCTTACTATGGGAGGGAAGCTTTCTTT.

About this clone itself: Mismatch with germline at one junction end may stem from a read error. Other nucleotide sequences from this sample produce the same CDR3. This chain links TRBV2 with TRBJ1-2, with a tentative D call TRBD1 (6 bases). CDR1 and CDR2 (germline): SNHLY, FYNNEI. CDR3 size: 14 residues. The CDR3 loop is CASEKGEYEYGYTF. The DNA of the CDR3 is TGCGCCAGCGAGAAGGGGGAGTATGAATATGGCTACACCTTC.

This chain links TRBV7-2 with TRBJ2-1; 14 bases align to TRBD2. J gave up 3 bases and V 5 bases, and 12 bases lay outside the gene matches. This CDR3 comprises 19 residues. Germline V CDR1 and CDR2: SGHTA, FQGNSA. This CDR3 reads CASSPGLAGGPVGYNEQFF. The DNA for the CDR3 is TGTGCCAGCAGCCCCGGACTAGCGGGAGGCCCGGTCGGCTACAATGAGCAGTTCTTC.

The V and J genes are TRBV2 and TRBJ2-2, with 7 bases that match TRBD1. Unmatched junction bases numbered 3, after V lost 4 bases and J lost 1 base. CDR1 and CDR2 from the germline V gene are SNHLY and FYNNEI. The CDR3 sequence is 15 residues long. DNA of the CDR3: TGTGCCAGCAGTGTTCAGGGGGTGAACACCGGGGAGCTGTTTTTT. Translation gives CASSVQGVNTGELFF.

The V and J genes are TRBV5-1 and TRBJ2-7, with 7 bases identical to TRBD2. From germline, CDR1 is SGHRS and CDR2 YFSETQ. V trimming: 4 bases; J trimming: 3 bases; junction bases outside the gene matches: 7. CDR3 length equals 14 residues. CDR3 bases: TGCGCCAGCAGCCCGACTAGCACGAACTACGAGCAGTACTTC. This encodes CASSPTSTNYEQYF.

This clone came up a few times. The CDR3: CASAGQLNQPQHF. The CDR3 nucleotides are TGTGCCAGTGCCGGACAGCTCAATCAGCCCCAGCATTTT. This chain uses TRBV19 with TRBJ1-5; a possible D gene is TRBD1 (6 bases). CDR3 length: 13 amino acids. Trimming left V 8 bases short and J 3 bases short, with 11 bases between. Germline V gene data show CDR1 as LNHDA and CDR2 as SQIVND (reference sequence).

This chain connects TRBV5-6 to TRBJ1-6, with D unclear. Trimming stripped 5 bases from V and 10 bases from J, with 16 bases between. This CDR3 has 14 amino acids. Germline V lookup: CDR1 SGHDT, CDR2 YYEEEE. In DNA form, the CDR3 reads TGTGCCAGCAGACCACGGGAGTTGGGGTCACCCCTCCACTTT. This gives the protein CASRPRELGSPLHF.

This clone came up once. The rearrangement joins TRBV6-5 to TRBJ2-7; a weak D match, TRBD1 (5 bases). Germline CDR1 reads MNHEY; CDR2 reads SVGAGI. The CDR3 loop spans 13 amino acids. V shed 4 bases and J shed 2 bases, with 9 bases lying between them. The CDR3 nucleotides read TGTGCCAGCAGTTCGCCAGGGCCCTACGAGCAGTACTTC. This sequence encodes CASSSPGPYEQYF.